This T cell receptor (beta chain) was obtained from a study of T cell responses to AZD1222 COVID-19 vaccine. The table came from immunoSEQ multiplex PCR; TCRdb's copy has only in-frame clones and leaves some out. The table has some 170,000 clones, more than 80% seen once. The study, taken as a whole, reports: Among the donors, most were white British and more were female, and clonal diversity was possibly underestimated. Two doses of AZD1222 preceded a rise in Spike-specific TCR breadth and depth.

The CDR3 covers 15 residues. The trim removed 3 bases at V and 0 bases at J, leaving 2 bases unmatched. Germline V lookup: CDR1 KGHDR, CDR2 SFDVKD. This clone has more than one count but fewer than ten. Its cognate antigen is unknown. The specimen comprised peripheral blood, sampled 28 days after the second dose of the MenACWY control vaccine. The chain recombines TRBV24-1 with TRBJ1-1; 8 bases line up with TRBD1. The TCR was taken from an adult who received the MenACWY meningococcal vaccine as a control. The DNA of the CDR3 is TGTGCCACCAGTGATGCAGGGGGCATGAACACTGAAGCTTTCTTT. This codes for CATSDAGGMNTEAFF.